Shown below are 11 T cell receptor beta chains from a single sample sequenced in a study of human T cells and chemical hapten exposure. As to treatment: therapeutic diphenylcyclopropenone sensitization with weekly scalp DPC. Attachment of unique molecular identifiers to individual cDNA molecules was performed in the library. TCRdb reprocessed the reads with MiXCR, giving one entry per CDR3 protein. The repertoire holds 2,500 to 3,000 distinct CDR3 sequences, over 45% seen once, with 9.5% to 13% in the top ten. Source: whole blood, taken before DPC sensitization or 2, 6, or about 24 weeks after (not recorded which). The receptors shown here come from an adult with alopecia areata. Some clones in this sample may be carry-over from other donors' samples. This table probably holds off-target reads from a library built for another chain.

The rearrangement links TRBV7-8 to TRBJ2-3; tentatively, D is TRBD1 (6 bases). The CDR3 is 16 residues long. V lost 3 bases and J 2 bases, leaving 15 bases between the germline ends. CDR1 is SGHVS and CDR2 is FQNEAQ in the germline V gene. CDR3 nucleotides: TGTGCCAGCAGCTTCGGGACACGACTAACCACAGATACGCAGTATTTT. Its translation is CASSFGTRLTTDTQYF.

The chain couples TRBV20-1 to TRBJ2-3, with 8 bases matching TRBD1. From germline, CDR1 is DFQATT and CDR2 SNEGSKA (reference sequence). The CDR3 has 14 residues. V lost 6 bases to trimming and J lost 4 bases; unmatched junction nucleotides: 9. The CDR3 region has the DNA TGCAGTGCCCTATACACAGGGGGGCCAGATACGCAGTATTTT. Amino acid sequence: CSALYTGGPDTQYF.

This chain uses TRBV5-1 with TRBJ2-4; 7 bases are a match to TRBD2. The CDR3 spans 15 residues. The V gene end was trimmed by 3 bases and the J gene end by 6 bases; junction bases not matched to a gene: 9. Germline loops: CDR1 SGHRS, CDR2 YFSETQ. CDR3 in amino acids: CASSSGLEGANIQYF. DNA of the CDR3: TGCGCCAGCAGCTCCGGACTAGAGGGTGCAAACATTCAGTACTTC.

The chain combines TRBV7-2 with TRBJ2-1, with 14 positions matching TRBD2. Trimming at V came to 5 bases and at J to 12 bases, leaving 9 bases not matched to a gene. Germline V lookup: CDR1 SGHTA, CDR2 FQGNSA. The length of the CDR3 is 15 residues. The CDR3 protein is CASSLDGTSGSRQFF. The CDR3 DNA sequence: TGTGCCAGCAGCCTAGATGGGACTAGCGGGAGTCGGCAGTTCTTC.

This clonotype was observed a few times. V gene TRBV5-1 combines with J gene TRBJ2-7; D is unclear. V lost 4 bases, J lost 4 bases, and 6 bases lay in between. The CDR3 runs to 11 residues. Germline values: CDR1 SGHRS, CDR2 YFSETQ. This chain's CDR3 is CASSPGYEQYF. The CDR3 DNA reads as TGCGCCAGCAGCCCGGGTTACGAGCAGTACTTC.

The chain couples TRBV12-3 or TRBV12-4 to TRBJ1-1; the D gene is possibly TRBD1 (5 bases). This CDR3 is built from 15 residues. V was pared by 5 bases and J by 0 bases, with 13 bases between. This chain's CDR3 is CASSPPGTMNTEAFF. The CDR3 DNA reads as TGTGCCAGCAGTCCGCCCGGGACGATGAACACTGAAGCTTTCTTT.

The chain combines TRBV7-8 with TRBJ2-7; possibly TRBD1 or TRBD2 for D (5 bases each). CDR3 length: 13 amino acids. Germline V gene lookup returns CDR1 SGHVS and CDR2 FQNEAQ. Trimming took off 1 base at V and 7 bases at J, with 11 bases between the two ends. Here the CDR3 DNA reads TGTGCCAGCAGCTTAGGAGGGGTGGAGGAGCAGTACGTC. Translation gives CASSLGGVEEQYV.

This chain joins TRBV5-4 and TRBJ2-2; D not certain. Trimming cost V 2 bases and J 0 bases, with 5 bases left between them. The CDR3 covers 14 residues. Germline lookup yields CDR1 SGHNT and CDR2 YYREEE (reference sequence). In nucleotides, the CDR3 is TGTGCCAGCAGCTTCTACCCGAACACCGGGGAGCTGTTTTTT. Its protein is CASSFYPNTGELFF.

V usage is TRBV1 and J usage is TRBJ2-3; TRBD2, the D gene given by the table, was not confirmed from the DNA. TRBV1 is a documented pseudogene. The CDR3 covers 19 residues. The CDR3 coding sequence is TGCACCAGCAGCCAAGAGAGACTAGCGGGAGGCCGGTCTACAGATACGCAGTATTTT. Residues: CTSSQERLAGGRSTDTQYF.

The chain uses TRBV7-9 and TRBJ2-1; D remains unclear. Per the germline V gene, CDR1 is SEHNR and CDR2 is FQNEAQ (reference sequence). The CDR3 totals 14 residues. Trimming removed 9 bases at V and 0 bases at J, with 12 bases between. This CDR3 reads CASSWSSSYNEQFF. For the CDR3, the DNA is TGTGCCAGTAGTTGGTCCAGCTCCTACAATGAGCAGTTCTTC.

The chain recombines TRBV7-9 with TRBJ1-1; TRBD1 matches at 10 bases. This CDR3 contains 15 residues. The germline V gene has CDR1 SEHNR and CDR2 FQNEAQ (reference sequence). V shed 4 bases, J shed 6 bases, and the junction held 8 bases outside the gene matches. The CDR3 sequence is CASSSRQGARAEAFF. The CDR3 nucleotides read TGTGCCAGCAGCTCTAGACAGGGGGCAAGGGCTGAAGCTTTCTTT.